This passage covers 28 T cell receptor beta chains from one sample sequenced in a study of T cell repertoires in cytomegalovirus infection. TCRdb fed the reads into MiXCR, producing one record per CDR3 protein. The sample records around 630,000 distinct CDR3 sequences, approximately 24% being singletons. Material: CD8+ T cells from PBMCs. Receptor source: a human donor in good health (CMV status not recorded). Some clones in this sample may be carry-over from other donors' samples.

As to this clonotype: One end of the junction fails to match germline, which may point to a read error. The rearrangement links TRBV6-8 to TRBJ2-4; a weak D match, TRBD1 (5 bases). Germline V gives CDR1 MNHGY, CDR2 SAAAGT. CDR3 length equals 13 residues. CDR3 protein: CVSSYRRKNIQYF. CDR3 sequence (DNA): TGTGTCAGCAGTTACAGGAGAAAAAACATTCAGTACTTC.

This clonotype was seen a single time. This chain uses TRBV7-3 with TRBJ2-1; TRBD2 agrees at 13 bases. The germline gives CDR1 SGHTA, CDR2 FQGTGA. Losses at the gene ends were 1 base for V and 4 bases for J; bases not matched to a gene: 7. This CDR3 is built from 18 residues. CDR3 sequence (DNA): TGTGCCAGCAGCTTAATTACTAGCGGGGGGGCCAGATACAATGAGCAGTTCTTC. As protein: CASSLITSGGARYNEQFF.

The chain joins TRBV20-1 to TRBJ2-7; 7 bases map to TRBD1. The V and J ends lost 5 bases and 0 bases, in that order; junction bases with no gene match: 7. The V gene's germline CDR1 is DFQATT and CDR2 SNEGSKA (reference sequence). There are 14 residues in the CDR3. CDR3 in amino acids: CSAGRQGHSYEQYV. As DNA, the CDR3 is TGCAGTGCTGGTAGACAGGGACACTCCTACGAGCAGTACGTC.

This clonotype appeared a few times. The CDR3 coding sequence is TGCAGTGCTAGGACCGGGATGAACACTGAAGCTTTCTTT. This translates into CSARTGMNTEAFF. J is TRBJ1-1 and V is TRBV20-1, with no clear D. This CDR3 is built from 13 residues. Between the trimmed V and J ends, which lost 3 bases and 0 bases, there was a span of 8 bases. Per germline, CDR1 DFQATT and CDR2 SNEGSKA (reference sequence).

This clonotype was seen at least ten times. The CDR3 sequence: CASSLSTAGAPYEQYF. As DNA, the CDR3 is TGTGCCAGCAGCTTGTCAACAGCGGGGGCCCCCTACGAGCAGTACTTC. The chain employs TRBV7-6 and TRBJ2-7, with TRBD2 matching 8 bases. This CDR3 comprises 16 residues. Germline V gene sequence: CDR1 SGHVS, CDR2 FNYEAQ. Trimming took 3 bases from V and 2 from J; bases not matched to a gene: 9.

This clonotype was observed a few times. V usage is TRBV28 and J usage is TRBJ2-2; D not certain. CDR3 size: 16 residues. Trimming stripped 0 bases from V and 4 bases from J, with 12 bases between. Germline loops: CDR1 MDHEN, CDR2 SYDVKM. In DNA, the CDR3 is TGTGCCAGCAGTTTATGGGCCGAACTAAGCACCGGGGAGCTGTTTTTT. Its translation is CASSLWAELSTGELFF.

There are a few counts of this clonotype. The chain is built from TRBV11-3 and TRBJ1-1; D gene uncertain. The CDR3 loop spans 13 amino acids. Between the trimmed V and J ends, which lost 5 bases and 0 bases, there was a span of 7 bases. The germline gives CDR1 SGHNT, CDR2 YENEEA. The CDR3 bases are TGTGCCAGCAGCCAACATATGAACACTGAAGCTTTCTTT. This gives the protein CASSQHMNTEAFF.

Only a few counts were recorded for this clonotype. This chain links TRBV12-3 or TRBV12-4 with TRBJ2-3; no firm D call. The V gene lost 4 bases and the J gene lost 4 bases, with 12 bases spanning the gap. The CDR3 consists of 14 residues. CDR3 residues: CASSWLGSADTQYF. CDR3 nucleotides: TGTGCCAGCAGTTGGCTCGGGTCGGCAGATACGCAGTATTTT.

Many counts were recorded for this clonotype. This chain joins TRBV27 and TRBJ2-1, with a tentative D call TRBD2 (6 bases). Germline-derived CDR1 and CDR2 are MNHEY and SMNVEV (reference sequence). The ends were cut back, 6 bases at V and 2 bases at J, with 11 bases in the middle. This CDR3 region has 14 residues. The CDR3 spells CASSGGTPYNEQFF. As DNA, the CDR3 is TGTGCCAGCAGCGGAGGGACTCCCTACAATGAGCAGTTCTTC.

The table lists this clonotype with many counts. The chain joins TRBV6-1 to TRBJ2-5; 13 bases are shared with TRBD2. The CDR3 extends over 15 amino acids. The germline gives CDR1 MNHNS, CDR2 SASEGT. Unmatched junction bases numbered 4, after V lost 7 bases and J lost 2 bases. In nucleotides, the CDR3 is TGTGCCAGCAAGCAGACTAGCGGGGGGCAAGAGACCCAGTACTTC. This encodes CASKQTSGGQETQYF.

This clonotype occurred many times. The V call is TRBV6-5, the J call TRBJ1-1; D is ambiguous. The CDR3 is 13 residues long. CDR1 is MNHEY and CDR2 is SVGAGI in the germline V gene. The V end was cut by 0 bases, the J end by 7 bases, with 9 bases between. The CDR3 DNA sequence: TGTGCCAGCAGTTACTCTGCTTCGGATGAAGCTTTCTTT. Encoded protein: CASSYSASDEAFF.

Comments on this clonotype: One end of the junction varies from germline; a read error may be responsible. The DNA for the CDR3 is TGTGCCAGCAGCCTAGGGGAAGGGGGGGGCCAGGGCTACACCTTC. This codes for CASSLGEGGGQGYTF. V is TRBV13 and J is TRBJ1-2; D possibly corresponds to TRBD1 (6 bases). Germline V CDR1 and CDR2: PRHDT, FYEKMQ (reference sequence). This CDR3 comprises 15 residues.

This clonotype was detected only once. This may arise from a read error, as a much more abundant clone is one base away. This chain links TRBV7-6 with TRBJ2-2; 8 bases align to TRBD1. Germline V lookup: CDR1 SGHVS, CDR2 FNYEAQ. The CDR3 is 16 residues long. V shed 3 bases, J shed 2 bases, and the junction held 5 bases outside the gene matches. DNA for the CDR3: TGTGCCAGCAGCTTGCCGGGACAGGATAACACCGGGGAGCTGTTTTTT. Translating it yields CASSLPGQDNTGELFF.

This clonotype was counted a single time. V gene TRBV6-2 or TRBV6-3 combines with J gene TRBJ1-5; D gene uncertain. Germline V gives CDR1 MNHEY, CDR2 SVGEGT. The CDR3 length is 13 residues. V was shortened by 5 bases and J by 5 bases, with 10 bases between the two germline ends. The CDR3 loop reads CASSAQVYQPQHF. The CDR3 nucleotides read TGTGCCAGCAGTGCTCAGGTGTATCAGCCCCAGCATTTT.

A single count supports this clonotype. A single base separates this from a much larger clone, so it may be a read error. V usage is TRBV7-2 and J usage is TRBJ2-1, with TRBD1 matching 7 bases. The CDR3 totals 16 residues. CDR1 and CDR2 from the germline V gene are SGHTA and FQGNSA. Trimming removed 3 bases from V and 5 bases from J; junction bases left unmatched: 10. The CDR3 nucleotides read TGTGCCAGCAGCTTCCCCTGGGACAGCCTTAACAATGAGCAGTTCTTC. It specifies CASSFPWDSLNNEQFF. The variable domain in full, completed from reference TRBV7-2 and TRBJ2-1, reads GAGVSQSPSNKVTEKGKDVELRCDPISGHTALYWYRQSLGQGLEFLIYFQGNSAPDKSGLPSDRFSAERTGGSVSTLTIQRTQQEDSAVYLCASSFPWDSLNNEQFFGPGTRLTVL.

The gene calls are TRBV7-9 and TRBJ2-7; TRBD1 matches 10 bases. The CDR3 is 14 amino acids. Per germline, CDR1 SEHNR and CDR2 FQNEAQ (reference sequence). Trimming cost V 5 bases and J 5 bases; bases outside gene matches: 6. CDR3 bases: TGTGCCAGCAGCCAACGGGACAGGGGACACGAGCAGTACTTC. This sequence encodes CASSQRDRGHEQYF.

This chain joins TRBV27 and TRBJ2-4, with TRBD1 as a possible D gene (6 bases). Trimming removed 5 bases at V and 6 bases at J, with 17 bases between. Germline values: CDR1 MNHEY, CDR2 SMNVEV (reference sequence). This CDR3 has 15 amino acids. CDR3 DNA sequence: TGTGCCAGCAGTCCGCAGGACAGCGTCGGAAACATTCAGTACTTC. Translating it yields CASSPQDSVGNIQYF.

A few counts support this clonotype. V gene TRBV7-8 combines with J gene TRBJ1-1; D not resolved. V was trimmed by 3 bases and J by 3 bases, leaving 8 bases between them. There are 13 residues in the CDR3. CDR1 and CDR2 from the germline V gene are SGHVS and FQNEAQ. CDR3 bases: TGTGCCAGCAGCTTCAACAGCTACACTGAAGCTTTCTTT. Amino acids: CASSFNSYTEAFF.

The V gene is TRBV29-1, the J gene TRBJ1-1; TRBD1 might be the D (6 bases). Trimming left V 4 bases short and J 4 bases short, with 13 bases between. In germline, CDR1 is SQVTM, CDR2 ANQGSEA. The CDR3 length is 13 residues. The CDR3: CSVVGGQGTEAFF. In DNA form, the CDR3 reads TGCAGCGTTGTCGGGGGGCAGGGCACTGAAGCTTTCTTT.

This clonotype was observed many times. V and J are TRBV20-1 and TRBJ2-7; 9 bases agree with TRBD2. CDR1 is DFQATT and CDR2 is SNEGSKA in the germline V gene (reference sequence). There are 16 residues in the CDR3. Germline trimming cut 0 bases from V and 2 bases from J; bases unmatched to any gene: 8. The CDR3 protein is CSARDQGTSRAYEQYF. The CDR3 DNA is TGCAGTGCTAGAGATCAGGGGACTAGCAGAGCCTACGAGCAGTACTTC.

In this sample, this clonotype turned up a few times. One end of the junction fails to match germline, which may point to a read error. The chain uses TRBV19 and TRBJ2-1; D gene unclear. The CDR3 covers 13 residues. The germline V gene encodes CDR1 LNHDA and CDR2 SQIVND (reference sequence). CDR3 residues: CASSINSFNEQFF. In nucleotides, the CDR3 is TGTGCCAGTAGTATAAACTCCTTCAATGAGCAGTTCTTC.

Many counts were recorded for this clonotype. The chain combines TRBV7-9 with TRBJ2-4, with a weak D call TRBD1 (6 bases). Germline V lookup: CDR1 SEHNR, CDR2 FQNEAQ (reference sequence). CDR3 size: 15 residues. The V gene lost 4 bases and the J gene lost 2 bases, with 12 bases spanning the gap. CDR3 region: CASSSRDTTKNIQYF. The CDR3 DNA is TGTGCCAGCAGCTCTCGGGACACCACCAAAAACATTCAGTACTTC. Looking up the rest from reference TRBV7-9 and TRBJ2-4 gives the full variable domain: DTGVSQNPRHKITKRGQNVTFRCDPISEHNRLYWYRQTLGQGPEFLTYFQNEAQLEKSRLLSDRFSAERPKGSFSTLEIQRTEQGDSAMYLCASSSRDTTKNIQYFGAGTRLSVL.

This clonotype was seen more than once but under ten times. This chain joins TRBV20-1 and TRBJ1-2; D ambiguous. The ends were cut back, 0 bases at V and 1 base at J, with 12 bases in the middle. In germline, CDR1 is DFQATT, CDR2 SNEGSKA (reference sequence). The CDR3 contains 15 residues. This chain's CDR3 is CSARDHAAINYGYTF. In DNA form, the CDR3 reads TGCAGTGCTAGAGATCATGCAGCGATTAACTATGGCTACACCTTC.

The chain's CDR3 is CASSRRLWTGELFF. CDR3 DNA sequence: TGTGCCAGCAGCCGCCGCCTTTGGACCGGGGAGCTGTTTTTT. V usage is TRBV6-5 and J usage is TRBJ2-2; D is unresolved. CDR1 and CDR2 (germline): MNHEY, SVGAGI. The CDR3 extends over 14 amino acids. Trimming removed 6 bases from V and 5 bases from J, with 13 bases in between.

At least ten counts were recorded for this clonotype. The chain links TRBV28 to TRBJ2-5; 11 positions agree with TRBD2. This CDR3 contains 15 residues. Germline values: CDR1 MDHEN, CDR2 SYDVKM. The J segment lost 4 bases and the V segment lost 6 bases, leaving 7 bases of the junction unmatched. CDR3: CASSFSGGVRETQYF. CDR3 nucleotide sequence: TGTGCCAGCAGCTTTAGCGGGGGGGTTCGAGAGACCCAGTACTTC.

CDR3 coding DNA: TGCAGCGTGCCCGAGGAGGACGAGCAGTACTTC. This sequence encodes CSVPEEDEQYF. V gene TRBV29-1 combines with J gene TRBJ2-7; D is perhaps TRBD2 (5 bases). This CDR3 is built from 11 residues. The V end lost 6 bases, the J end lost 5 bases, and 11 bases lay between the germline ends. Germline assignment: CDR1 SQVTM and CDR2 ANQGSEA.

This clonotype was seen more than once but under ten times. The chain carries TRBV28 and TRBJ2-5, with 10 bases that match TRBD2. This CDR3 has 16 residues. The trim removed 3 bases at V and 1 base at J, leaving 5 bases unmatched. The germline CDR1 and CDR2 sequences are MDHEN and SYDVKM. This chain's CDR3 is CASSFWASGGQETQYF. For the CDR3, the DNA is TGTGCCAGCAGTTTTTGGGCTAGCGGGGGCCAAGAGACCCAGTACTTC.

V gene TRBV10-3 combines with J gene TRBJ2-7, with D possibly called TRBD1 or TRBD2 (6 bases each). The CDR3 has 15 residues. Per germline, CDR1 ENHRY and CDR2 SYGVKD. Between the trimmed V and J ends, which lost 6 bases and 2 bases, there was a span of 17 bases. CDR3 amino acids: CAIREGGGAAYEQYF. In DNA form, the CDR3 reads TGTGCCATCAGGGAAGGGGGAGGAGCGGCCTACGAGCAGTACTTC.